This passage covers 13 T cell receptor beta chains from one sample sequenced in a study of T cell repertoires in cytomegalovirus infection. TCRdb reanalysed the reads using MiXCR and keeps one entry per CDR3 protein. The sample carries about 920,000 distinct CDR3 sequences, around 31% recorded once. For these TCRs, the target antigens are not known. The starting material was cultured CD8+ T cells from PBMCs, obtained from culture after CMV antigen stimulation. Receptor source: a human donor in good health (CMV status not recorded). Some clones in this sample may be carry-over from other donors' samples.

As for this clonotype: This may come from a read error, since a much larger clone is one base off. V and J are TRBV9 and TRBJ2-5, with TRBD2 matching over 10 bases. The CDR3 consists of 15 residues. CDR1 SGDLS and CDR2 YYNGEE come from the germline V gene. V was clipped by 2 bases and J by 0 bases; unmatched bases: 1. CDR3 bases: TGTGCCAGCAGCGTTAGCGGGGGGAACCAAGAGACCCAGTACTTC. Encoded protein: CASSVSGGNQETQYF.

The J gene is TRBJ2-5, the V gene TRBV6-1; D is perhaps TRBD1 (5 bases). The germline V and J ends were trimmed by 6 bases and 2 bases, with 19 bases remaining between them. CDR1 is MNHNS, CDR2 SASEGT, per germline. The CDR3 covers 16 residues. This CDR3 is CASSPFMAAGQETQYF. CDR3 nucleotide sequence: TGTGCCAGCAGCCCTTTTATGGCGGCAGGGCAAGAGACCCAGTACTTC.

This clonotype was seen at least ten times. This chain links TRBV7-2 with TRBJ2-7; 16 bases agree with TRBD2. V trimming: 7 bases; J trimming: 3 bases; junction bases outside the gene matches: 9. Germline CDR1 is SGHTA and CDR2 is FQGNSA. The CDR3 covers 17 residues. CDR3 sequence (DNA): TGTGCCAGCACCCAAGCGGGACTAGCGGGGGGGCTCTACGAGCAGTACTTC. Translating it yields CASTQAGLAGGLYEQYF.

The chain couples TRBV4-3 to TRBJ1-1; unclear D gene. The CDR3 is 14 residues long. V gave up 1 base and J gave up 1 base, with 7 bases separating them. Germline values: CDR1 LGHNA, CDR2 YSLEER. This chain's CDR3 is CASSQAGKNTEAFF. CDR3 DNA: TGCGCCAGCAGCCAAGCGGGGAAGAACACTGAAGCTTTCTTT.

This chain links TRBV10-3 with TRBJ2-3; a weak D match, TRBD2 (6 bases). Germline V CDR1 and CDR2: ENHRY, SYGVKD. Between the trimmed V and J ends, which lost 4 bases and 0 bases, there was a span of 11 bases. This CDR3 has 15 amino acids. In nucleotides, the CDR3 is TGTGCCATCAGTGCCGATCGGGAGAGCACAGATACGCAGTATTTT. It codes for CAISADRESTDTQYF.

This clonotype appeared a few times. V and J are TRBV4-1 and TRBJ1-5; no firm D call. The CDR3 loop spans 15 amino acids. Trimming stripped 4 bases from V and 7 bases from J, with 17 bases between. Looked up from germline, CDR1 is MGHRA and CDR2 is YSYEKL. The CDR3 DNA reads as TGCGCCAGCAGCCCAGACCCGGGAGGTGAACAGCCCCAGCATTTT. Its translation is CASSPDPGGEQPQHF.

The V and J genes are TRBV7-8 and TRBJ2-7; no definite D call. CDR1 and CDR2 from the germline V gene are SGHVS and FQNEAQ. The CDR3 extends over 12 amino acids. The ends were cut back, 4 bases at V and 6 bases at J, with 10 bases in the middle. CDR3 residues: CASSSGRSEQYV. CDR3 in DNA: TGTGCCAGCAGCTCCGGTCGGTCCGAGCAGTACGTC.

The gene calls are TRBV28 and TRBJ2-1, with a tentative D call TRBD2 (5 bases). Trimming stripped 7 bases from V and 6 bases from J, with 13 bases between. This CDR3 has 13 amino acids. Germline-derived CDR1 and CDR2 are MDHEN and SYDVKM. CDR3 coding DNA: TGTGCCAGCACCTCCCTTGAGGGCAATGAGCAGTTCTTC. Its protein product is CASTSLEGNEQFF.

This CDR3 reads CASSYLGYQETQYF. The CDR3 bases are TGTGCCAGCAGTTACTTGGGGTACCAAGAGACCCAGTACTTC. The chain is built from TRBV6-5 and TRBJ2-5; D call uncertain. There are 14 residues in the CDR3. Trimming cost V 1 base and J 0 bases, with 6 bases left between them. Germline V gives CDR1 MNHEY, CDR2 SVGAGI.

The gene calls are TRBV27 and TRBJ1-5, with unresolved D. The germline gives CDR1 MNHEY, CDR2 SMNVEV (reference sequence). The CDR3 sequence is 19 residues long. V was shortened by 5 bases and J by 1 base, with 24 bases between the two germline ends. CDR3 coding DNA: TGTGCCAGCAGTCCGGGAGGTGCGGCCCTATACCCCAGCAATCAGCCCCAGCATTTT. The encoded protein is CASSPGGAALYPSNQPQHF.

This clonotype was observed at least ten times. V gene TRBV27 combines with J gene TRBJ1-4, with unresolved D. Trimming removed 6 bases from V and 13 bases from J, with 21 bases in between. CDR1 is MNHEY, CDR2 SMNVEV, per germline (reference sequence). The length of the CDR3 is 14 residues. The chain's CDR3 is CASSSDGYQDGLFF. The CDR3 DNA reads TGTGCCAGCAGCTCGGACGGTTATCAGGATGGACTGTTTTTT.

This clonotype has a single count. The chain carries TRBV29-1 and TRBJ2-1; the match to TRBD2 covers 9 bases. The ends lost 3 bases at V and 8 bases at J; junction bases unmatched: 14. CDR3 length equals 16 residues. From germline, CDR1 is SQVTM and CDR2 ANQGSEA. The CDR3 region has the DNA TGCAGCGTTGATCCGGGACTAGCTCCCGAGTCGGATGAGCAGTTCTTC. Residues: CSVDPGLAPESDEQFF.

Here the CDR3 reads CASSLYPGGKDGYTF. The CDR3 DNA reads as TGTGCCAGCAGTTTATATCCAGGGGGCAAAGATGGCTACACCTTC. V is TRBV27 and J is TRBJ1-2; TRBD1 aligns across 8 bases. The CDR3 covers 15 residues. CDR1 is MNHEY, CDR2 SMNVEV, per germline (reference sequence). V lost 1 base, J lost 6 bases, and 7 bases stayed unmatched.